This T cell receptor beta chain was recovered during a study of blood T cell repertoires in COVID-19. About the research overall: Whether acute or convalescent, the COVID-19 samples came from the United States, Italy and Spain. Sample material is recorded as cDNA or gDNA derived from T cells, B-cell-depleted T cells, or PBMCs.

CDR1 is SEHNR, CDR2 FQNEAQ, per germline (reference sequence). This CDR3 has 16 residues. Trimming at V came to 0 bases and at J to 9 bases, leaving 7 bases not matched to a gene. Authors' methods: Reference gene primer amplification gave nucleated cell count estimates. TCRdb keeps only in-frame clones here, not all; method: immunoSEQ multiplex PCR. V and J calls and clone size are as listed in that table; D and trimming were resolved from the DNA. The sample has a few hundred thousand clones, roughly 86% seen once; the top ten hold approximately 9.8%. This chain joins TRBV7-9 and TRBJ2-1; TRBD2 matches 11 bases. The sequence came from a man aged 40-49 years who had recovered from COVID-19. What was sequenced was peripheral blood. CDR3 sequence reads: CASSLAHGSGGVEQFF. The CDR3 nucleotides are TGTGCCAGCAGCTTAGCCCATGGTAGCGGGGGGGTTGAGCAGTTCTTC.